This T cell receptor (beta chain) was found in a study of blood T cell repertoires in COVID-19. Only in-frame clones appear in the TCRdb table, and some are missing; sequencing was by immunoSEQ multiplex PCR. Among 85,000 to 130,000 clones, approximately 88% were seen once, and the ten largest hold around a quarter. CDR3 length: 15 residues. Germline V gene sequence: CDR1 SGHAT, CDR2 FQDESV (reference sequence). The V segment lost 4 bases and the J segment 4 bases; nucleotides outside the gene matches: 3. The rearrangement uses TRBV11-1 and TRBJ2-3, with 12 bases aligning to TRBD2. The source material was peripheral blood. The receptor was derived from a man aged 60-69 years with acute or convalescent COVID-19. Here the CDR3 reads CASSSLAGGPDTQYF. CDR3 sequence (DNA): TGTGCCAGCAGCTCACTAGCGGGAGGACCAGATACGCAGTATTTT.